The next 2 T cell receptor beta chains were all read from a single sample in a study of CD8+CD57+ T cells in acquired aplastic anemia. TCR beta VDJ and CDR3 were profiled, and genomic DNA was the template. Via MiXCR, TCRdb re-called the reads, giving one row per CDR3 protein. The sample carries 62,000 or so distinct CDR3 sequences, 54% recorded once. Material: sorted CD4+, CD8+, or CD8+CD57+ T cells (not recorded which) from PBMCs. All receptors come from a human donor in good health, serving as a control.

The sample holds one count of this clonotype. The rearrangement uses TRBV7-9 and TRBJ1-2; 7 positions match TRBD1. This CDR3 spans 14 amino acids. From germline, CDR1 is SEHNR and CDR2 FQNEAQ (reference sequence). V shed 8 bases and J 7 bases; nucleotides not matched to a gene: 13. CDR3 loop: CASGERQGVSGYTF. For the CDR3, the DNA is TGTGCCAGCGGGGAGAGACAGGGCGTGAGTGGCTACACCTTC.

This clonotype was seen ten or more times. The V call is TRBV11-3, the J call TRBJ2-7, with 7 nucleotides matching TRBD2. The CDR3 has 13 amino acids. Trimming removed 5 bases from V and 4 bases from J; junction bases left unmatched: 5. Germline lookup yields CDR1 SGHNT and CDR2 YENEEA. CDR3 nucleotide sequence: TGTGCCAGCAGCCGGCGGGGGACGTACGAGCAGTACTTC. Its protein is CASSRRGTYEQYF.